A selection of T cell receptor beta chains follows, all from one sample in a study of early T cells in non-severe SARS-CoV-2 infection. TCRdb independently ran MiXCR on the 5' RACE reads; one entry per CDR3 protein. The sample contains about 77,000 distinct CDR3 sequences, around 16% of which appear only once. Sequencing used whole blood. The receptors were sampled from an adult who was a healthcare worker with PCR-confirmed SARS-CoV-2 infection or an uninfected control (not recorded which). Both conserved end residues are part of each CDR3. A D gene is named only where the DNA matches it firmly. Size is omitted from some rows. Given values are once, few, many or a class for expanded clones.

D	V	size	J	DNA	CDR3
NA	TRBV29-1	NA	TRBJ1-2	TGCAGCGTTGACCCAGTTAACTATGGCTACACCTTC	CSVDPVNYGYTF
TRBD2	TRBV5-1	NA	TRBJ2-1	TGCGCCAGCAGCCGAGTGATAGCGGGAAACAATGAGCAGTTCTTC	CASSRVIAGNNEQFF
TRBD1	TRBV20-1	many	TRBJ1-5	TGCAGTGCTAGTCCCCGGGACAGGGGGCTGAGCAATCAGCCCCAGCATTTT	CSASPRDRGLSNQPQHF
NA	TRBV18	few	TRBJ2-1	TGTGCCAGCTCTCCCAGAGGGGGGGGAAGGAATGAGCAGTTCTTC	CASSPRGGGRNEQFF
TRBD2	TRBV28	NA	TRBJ2-2	TGTGCCAGCAGTGACGCCGGGAGGGGCCGCCTCCAAGGCGGGGAGCTGTTTTTT	CASSDAGRGRLQGGELFF
TRBD2	TRBV7-3	many	TRBJ2-1	TGTGCCAGCAGCCCTGGCGGTAGCGGGAAGAATGAGCAGTTCTTC	CASSPGGSGKNEQFF
NA	TRBV29-1	NA	TRBJ1-1	TGCAGCGTTGACAGGTCAGCTCCTGAAGCTTTCTTT	CSVDRSAPEAFF
TRBD1	TRBV9	few	TRBJ1-6	TGTGCCAGCAGCCCCCCGGGACAGGGAGGTTCACCCCTCCACTTT	CASSPPGQGGSPLHF
TRBD2	TRBV12-3/TRBV12-4	NA	TRBJ2-7	TGTGCCAGCAGTCAAACGGGGGGAAACTACGAGCAGTACTTC	CASSQTGGNYEQYF
NA	TRBV20-1	many	TRBJ1-2	TGCAGTGCTGACAGCACCCTCAACTATGGCTACACCTTC	CSADSTLNYGYTF
NA	TRBV5-1	few	TRBJ2-1	TGCGCCAGCAGCTTGCGCGTGCGTGTCGATGAGCAGTTCTTC	CASSLRVRVDEQFF